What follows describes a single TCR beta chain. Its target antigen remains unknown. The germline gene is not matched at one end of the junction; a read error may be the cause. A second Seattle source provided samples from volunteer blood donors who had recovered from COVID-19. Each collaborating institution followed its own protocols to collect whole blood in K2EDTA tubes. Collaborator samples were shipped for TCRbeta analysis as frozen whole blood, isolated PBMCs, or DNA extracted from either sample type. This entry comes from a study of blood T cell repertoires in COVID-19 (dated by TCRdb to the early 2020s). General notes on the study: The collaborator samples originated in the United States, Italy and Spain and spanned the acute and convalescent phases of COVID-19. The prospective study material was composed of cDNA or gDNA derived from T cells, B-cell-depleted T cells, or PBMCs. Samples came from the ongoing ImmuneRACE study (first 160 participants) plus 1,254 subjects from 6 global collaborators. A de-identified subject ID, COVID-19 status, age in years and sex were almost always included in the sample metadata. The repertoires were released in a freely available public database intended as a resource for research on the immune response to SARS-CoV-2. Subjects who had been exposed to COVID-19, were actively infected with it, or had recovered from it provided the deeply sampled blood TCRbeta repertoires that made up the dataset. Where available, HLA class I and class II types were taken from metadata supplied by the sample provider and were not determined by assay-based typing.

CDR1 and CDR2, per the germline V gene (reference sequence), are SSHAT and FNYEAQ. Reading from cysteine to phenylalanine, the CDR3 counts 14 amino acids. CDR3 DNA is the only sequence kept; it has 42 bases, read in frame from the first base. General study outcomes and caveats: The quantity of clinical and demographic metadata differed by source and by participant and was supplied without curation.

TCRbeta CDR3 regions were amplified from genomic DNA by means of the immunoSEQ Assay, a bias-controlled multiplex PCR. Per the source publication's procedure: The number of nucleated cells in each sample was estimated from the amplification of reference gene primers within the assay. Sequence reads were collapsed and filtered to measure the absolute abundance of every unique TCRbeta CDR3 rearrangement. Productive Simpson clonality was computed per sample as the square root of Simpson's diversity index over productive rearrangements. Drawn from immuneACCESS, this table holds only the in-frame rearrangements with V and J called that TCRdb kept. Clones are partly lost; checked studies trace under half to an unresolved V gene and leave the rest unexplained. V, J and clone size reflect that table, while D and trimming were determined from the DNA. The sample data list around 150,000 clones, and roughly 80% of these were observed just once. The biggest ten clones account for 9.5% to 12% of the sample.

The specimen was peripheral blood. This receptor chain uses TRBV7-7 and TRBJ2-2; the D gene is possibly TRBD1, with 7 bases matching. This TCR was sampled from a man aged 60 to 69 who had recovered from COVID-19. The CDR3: CASSPTGRDGELFF. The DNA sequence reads TGTGCTAGCAGTCCGACAGGGCGGGACGGGGAGCTGTTTTTT.